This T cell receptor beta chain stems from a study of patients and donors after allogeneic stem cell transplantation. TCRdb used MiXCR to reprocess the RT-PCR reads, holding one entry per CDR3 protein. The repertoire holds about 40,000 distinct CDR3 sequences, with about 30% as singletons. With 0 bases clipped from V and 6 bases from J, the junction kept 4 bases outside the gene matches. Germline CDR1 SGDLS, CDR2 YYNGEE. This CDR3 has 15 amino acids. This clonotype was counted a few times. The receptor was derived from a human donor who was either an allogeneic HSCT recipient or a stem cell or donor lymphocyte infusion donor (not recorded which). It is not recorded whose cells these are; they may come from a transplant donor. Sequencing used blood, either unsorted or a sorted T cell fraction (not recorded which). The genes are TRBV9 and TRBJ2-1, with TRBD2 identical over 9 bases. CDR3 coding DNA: TGTGCCAGCAGCGTAGTGGCTAGCGGGACCAATGAGCAGTTCTTC. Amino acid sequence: CASSVVASGTNEQFF. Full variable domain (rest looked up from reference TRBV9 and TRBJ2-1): DSGVTQTPKHLITATGQRVTLRCSPRSGDLSVYWYQQSLDQGLQFLIQYYNGEERAKGNILERFSAQQFPDLHSELNLSSLELGDSALYFCASSVVASGTNEQFFGPGTRLTVL.